This T cell receptor (beta chain) was identified during a study of shared clonotypes between healthy human individuals. Measured with immunoSEQ multiplex PCR; TCRdb has only the in-frame clones, and not every one. The data contain around 2,000,000 clones, roughly 94% of them singletons. CDR1 is SQVTM and CDR2 is ANQGSEA in the germline V gene. J gave up 7 bases and V 5 bases, and 6 bases lay outside the gene matches. The length of the CDR3 is 13 residues. To note about this clone: Its antigen is currently unknown.

Findings of the study overall: Rarefaction exposed incomplete sorted-subset sequencing despite large depth.

The chain combines TRBV29-1 with TRBJ2-7, with 12 bases lining up with TRBD1. The origin of this receptor is a man between 18 and 35 years old in good health. The specimen sequenced was naive CD4+ T cells sorted from blood. Subset: CD45RA+ positively selected. The CDR3 spells CSVWDRGQWEQYF. In DNA form, the CDR3 reads TGCAGCGTTTGGGACAGGGGGCAATGGGAGCAGTACTTC.